The clone carrying this T cell receptor beta chain was seen a handful of times. Its antigen is as yet unknown. After 5'RACE with constant-segment primers, TCR alpha and TCR beta cDNA libraries carrying sample barcodes and UMIs were obtained. TCRdb fed the 5' RACE reads into MiXCR, producing one record per CDR3 protein. Of about 560,000 distinct CDR3 sequences listed, 17% are singletons. The data were taken from a study of T-cell memory formation after mild COVID-19. The CDR3 totals 16 residues. Per the germline V gene, CDR1 is MNHNY and CDR2 is SVGAGI (reference sequence). The ends lost 0 bases at V and 5 bases at J; junction bases unmatched: 5. Study-level results: Balance between CD4 and CD8 was seen in clones contracting day 15 to 85, and a CD4+ lean was seen in later expanders. Certain responding clones were present in pre-infection memory, suggesting participation of cross-reactive memory. CD4+ clones that contracted lay mainly in CM and EM; CD8+ ones lay in EMRA.

The V call is TRBV6-6, the J call TRBJ2-2; 8 bases line up with TRBD2. The sequenced sample was PBMCs or a T cell subset sorted from them (not recorded which). The receptor's source is an adult woman who had mild COVID-19 (a few samples of this study predate the infection). Cell type and time point are not known. The CDR3 sequence: CASSYSFLAGTGELFF. CDR3 sequence (DNA): TGTGCCAGCAGTTACTCGTTTTTAGCGGGAACCGGGGAGCTGTTTTTT.